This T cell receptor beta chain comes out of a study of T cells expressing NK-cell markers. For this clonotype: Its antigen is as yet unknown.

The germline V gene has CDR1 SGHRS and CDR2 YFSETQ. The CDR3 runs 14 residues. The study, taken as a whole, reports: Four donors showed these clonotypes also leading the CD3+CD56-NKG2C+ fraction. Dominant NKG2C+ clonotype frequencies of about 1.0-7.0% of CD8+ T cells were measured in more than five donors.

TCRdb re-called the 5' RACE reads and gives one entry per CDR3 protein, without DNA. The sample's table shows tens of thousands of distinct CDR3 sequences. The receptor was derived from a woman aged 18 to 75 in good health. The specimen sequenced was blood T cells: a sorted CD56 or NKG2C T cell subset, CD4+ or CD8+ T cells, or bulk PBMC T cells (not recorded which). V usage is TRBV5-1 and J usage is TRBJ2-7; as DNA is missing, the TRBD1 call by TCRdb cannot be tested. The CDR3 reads CASSLAAGTYEQYF.